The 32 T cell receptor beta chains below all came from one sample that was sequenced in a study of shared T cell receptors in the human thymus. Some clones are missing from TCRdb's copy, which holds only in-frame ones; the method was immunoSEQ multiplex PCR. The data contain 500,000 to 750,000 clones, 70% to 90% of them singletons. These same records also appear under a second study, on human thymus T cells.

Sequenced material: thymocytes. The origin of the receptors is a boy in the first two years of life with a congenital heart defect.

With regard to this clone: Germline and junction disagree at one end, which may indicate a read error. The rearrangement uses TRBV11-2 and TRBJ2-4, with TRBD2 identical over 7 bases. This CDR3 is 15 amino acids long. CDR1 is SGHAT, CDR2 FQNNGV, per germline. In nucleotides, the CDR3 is TGTGCCAGCAGATTAGGGAGGGGACCCAAAAACATTCAGTACTTC. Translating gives CASRLGRGPKNIQYF.

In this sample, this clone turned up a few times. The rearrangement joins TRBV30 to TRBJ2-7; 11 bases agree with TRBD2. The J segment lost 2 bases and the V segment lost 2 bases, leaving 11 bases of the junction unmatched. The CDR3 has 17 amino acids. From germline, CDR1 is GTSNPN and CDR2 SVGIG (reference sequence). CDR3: CAWSQPKTSGDAYEQYF. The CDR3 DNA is TGTGCCTGGAGTCAACCAAAGACTAGCGGGGACGCCTACGAGCAGTACTTC.

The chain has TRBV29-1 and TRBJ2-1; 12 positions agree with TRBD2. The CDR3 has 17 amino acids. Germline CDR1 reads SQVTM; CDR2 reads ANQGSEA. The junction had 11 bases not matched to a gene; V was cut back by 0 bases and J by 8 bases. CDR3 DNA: TGCAGCGTTGAAGATCGGCTAGCGGGAGGGCCCCTCGATGAGCAGTTCTTC. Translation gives CSVEDRLAGGPLDEQFF.

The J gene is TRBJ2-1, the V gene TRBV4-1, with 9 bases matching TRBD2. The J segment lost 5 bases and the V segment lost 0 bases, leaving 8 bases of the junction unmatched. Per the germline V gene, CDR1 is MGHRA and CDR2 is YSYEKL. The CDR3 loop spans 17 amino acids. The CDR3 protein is CASSQDRVSGSNNEQFF. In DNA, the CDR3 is TGCGCCAGCAGCCAAGATCGCGTTAGCGGGAGCAACAATGAGCAGTTCTTC.

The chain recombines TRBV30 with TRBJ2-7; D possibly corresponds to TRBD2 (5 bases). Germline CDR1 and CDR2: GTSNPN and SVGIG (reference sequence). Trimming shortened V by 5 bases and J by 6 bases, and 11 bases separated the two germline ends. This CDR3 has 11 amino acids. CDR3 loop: CAWQSGGEQYF. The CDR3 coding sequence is TGTGCCTGGCAAAGCGGCGGCGAGCAGTACTTC.

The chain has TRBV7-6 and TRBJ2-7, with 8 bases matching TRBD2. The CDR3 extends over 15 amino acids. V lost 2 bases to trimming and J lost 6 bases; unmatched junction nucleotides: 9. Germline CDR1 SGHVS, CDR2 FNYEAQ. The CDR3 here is CASSLSGGPTAEQYF. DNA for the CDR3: TGTGCCAGCAGCTTATCGGGGGGGCCGACGGCCGAGCAGTACTTC.

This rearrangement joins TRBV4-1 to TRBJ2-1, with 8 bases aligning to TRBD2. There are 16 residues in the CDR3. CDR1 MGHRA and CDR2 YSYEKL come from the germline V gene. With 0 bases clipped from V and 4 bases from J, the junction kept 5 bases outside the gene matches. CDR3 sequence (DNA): TGCGCCAGCAGCCAAGATAGCACTAGCGGTTACAATGAGCAGTTCTTC. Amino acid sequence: CASSQDSTSGYNEQFF.

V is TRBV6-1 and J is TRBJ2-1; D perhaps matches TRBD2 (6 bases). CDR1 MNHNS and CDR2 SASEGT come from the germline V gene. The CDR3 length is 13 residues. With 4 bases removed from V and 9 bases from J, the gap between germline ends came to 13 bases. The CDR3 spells CASSARRGIEQFF. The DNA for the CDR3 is TGTGCCAGCAGTGCCAGGAGGGGAATTGAGCAGTTCTTC.

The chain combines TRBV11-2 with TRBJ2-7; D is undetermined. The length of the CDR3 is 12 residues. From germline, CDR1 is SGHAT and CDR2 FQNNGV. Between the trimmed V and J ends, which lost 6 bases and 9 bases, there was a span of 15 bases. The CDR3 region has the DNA TGTGCCAGCAGTTCCGCCCGATCCGGGCAGTACTTC. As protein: CASSSARSGQYF.

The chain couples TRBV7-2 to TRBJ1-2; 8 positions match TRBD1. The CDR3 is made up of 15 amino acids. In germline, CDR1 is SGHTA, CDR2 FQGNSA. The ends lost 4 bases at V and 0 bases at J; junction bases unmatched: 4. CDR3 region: CASSSGTGANYGYTF. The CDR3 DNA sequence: TGTGCCAGCAGCTCAGGGACAGGCGCTAACTATGGCTACACCTTC.

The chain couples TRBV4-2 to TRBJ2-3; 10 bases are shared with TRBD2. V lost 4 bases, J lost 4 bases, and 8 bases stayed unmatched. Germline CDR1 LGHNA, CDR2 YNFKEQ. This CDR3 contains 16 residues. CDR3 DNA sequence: TGTGCCAGCAGCCCCCTCAGCGGGAGGGCCCCAGATACGCAGTATTTT. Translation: CASSPLSGRAPDTQYF.

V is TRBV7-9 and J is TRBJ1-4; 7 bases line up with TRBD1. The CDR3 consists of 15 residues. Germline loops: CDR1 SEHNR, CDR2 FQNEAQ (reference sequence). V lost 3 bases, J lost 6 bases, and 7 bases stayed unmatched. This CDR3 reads CASSFLGTVDEKLFF. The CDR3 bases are TGTGCCAGCAGCTTTCTCGGGACAGTCGATGAAAAACTGTTTTTT. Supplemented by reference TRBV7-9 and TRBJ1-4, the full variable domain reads DTGVSQNPRHKITKRGQNVTFRCDPISEHNRLYWYRQTLGQGPEFLTYFQNEAQLEKSRLLSDRFSAERPKGSFSTLEIQRTEQGDSAMYLCASSFLGTVDEKLFFGSGTQLSVL.

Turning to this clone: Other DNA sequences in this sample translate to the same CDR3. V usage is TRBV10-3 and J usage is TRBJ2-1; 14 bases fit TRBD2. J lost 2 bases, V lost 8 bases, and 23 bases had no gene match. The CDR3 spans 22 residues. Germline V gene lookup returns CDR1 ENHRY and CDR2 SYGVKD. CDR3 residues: CAIPKGHTGTSGRAIPYNEQFF. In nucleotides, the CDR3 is TGTGCCATCCCCAAGGGGCATACCGGGACTAGCGGGAGAGCCATCCCCTACAATGAGCAGTTCTTC.

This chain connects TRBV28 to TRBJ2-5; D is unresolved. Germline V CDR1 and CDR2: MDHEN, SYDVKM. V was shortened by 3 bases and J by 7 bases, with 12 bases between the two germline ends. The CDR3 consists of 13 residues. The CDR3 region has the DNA TGTGCCAGCAGTTTCCCACATGTTCGGACCCAGTACTTC. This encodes CASSFPHVRTQYF.

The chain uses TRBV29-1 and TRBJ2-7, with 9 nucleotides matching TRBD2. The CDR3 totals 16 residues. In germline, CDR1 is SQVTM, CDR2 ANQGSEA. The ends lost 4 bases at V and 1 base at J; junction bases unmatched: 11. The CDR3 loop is CSVGLTGLAQSYEQYF. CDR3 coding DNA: TGCAGCGTTGGACTGACCGGACTAGCGCAGTCCTACGAGCAGTACTTC.

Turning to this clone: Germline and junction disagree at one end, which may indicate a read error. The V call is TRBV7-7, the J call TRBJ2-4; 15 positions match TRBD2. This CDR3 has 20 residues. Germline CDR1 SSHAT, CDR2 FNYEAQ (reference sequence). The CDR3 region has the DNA TGTGCTAGCAGCTTAAAAAGGACTAGCGGGGGGGCTATGGCCAAAAACATTCAGTACTTC. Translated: CASSLKRTSGGAMAKNIQYF.

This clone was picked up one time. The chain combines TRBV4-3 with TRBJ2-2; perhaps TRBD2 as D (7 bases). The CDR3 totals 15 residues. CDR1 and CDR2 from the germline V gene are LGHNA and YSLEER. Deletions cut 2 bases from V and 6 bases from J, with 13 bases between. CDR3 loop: CASSQFTGRAGELFF. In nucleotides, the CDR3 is TGCGCCAGCAGCCAATTTACAGGGAGGGCCGGGGAGCTGTTTTTT.

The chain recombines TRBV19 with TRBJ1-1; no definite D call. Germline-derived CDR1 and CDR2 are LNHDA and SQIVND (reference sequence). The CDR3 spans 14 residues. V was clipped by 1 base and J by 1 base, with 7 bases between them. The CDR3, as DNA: TGTGCCAGTAGTATAGTCAAAAAGAACACTGAAGCTTTCTTT. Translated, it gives CASSIVKKNTEAFF. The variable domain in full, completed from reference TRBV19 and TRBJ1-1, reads DGGITQSPKYLFRKEGQNVTLSCEQNLNHDAMYWYRQDPGQGLRLIYYSQIVNDFQKGDIAEGYSVSREKKESFPLTVTSAQKNPTAFYLCASSIVKKNTEAFFGQGTRLTVV.

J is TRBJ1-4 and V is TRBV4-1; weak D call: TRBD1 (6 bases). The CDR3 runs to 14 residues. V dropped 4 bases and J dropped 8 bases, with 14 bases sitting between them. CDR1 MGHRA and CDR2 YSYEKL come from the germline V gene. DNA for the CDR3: TGCGCCAGCAGCCTTCACAGGGTTAAGGAAAAACTGTTTTTT. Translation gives CASSLHRVKEKLFF.

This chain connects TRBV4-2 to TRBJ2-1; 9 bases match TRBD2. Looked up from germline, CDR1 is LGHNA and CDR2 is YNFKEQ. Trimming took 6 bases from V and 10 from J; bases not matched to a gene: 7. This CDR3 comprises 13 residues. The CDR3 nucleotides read TGTGCCAGCAGGCCTAGCGGGAAGGCGGAGCAGTTCTTC. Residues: CASRPSGKAEQFF.

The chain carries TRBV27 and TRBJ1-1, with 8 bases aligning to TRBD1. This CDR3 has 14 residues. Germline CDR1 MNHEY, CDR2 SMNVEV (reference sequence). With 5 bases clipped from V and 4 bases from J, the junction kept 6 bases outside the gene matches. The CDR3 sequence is CASSPDREGTEAFF. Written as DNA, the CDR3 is TGTGCCAGCAGTCCGGACAGGGAGGGCACTGAAGCTTTCTTT.

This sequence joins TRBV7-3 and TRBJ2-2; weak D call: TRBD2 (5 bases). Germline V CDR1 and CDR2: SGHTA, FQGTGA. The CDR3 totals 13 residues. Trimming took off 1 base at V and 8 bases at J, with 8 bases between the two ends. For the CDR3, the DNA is TGTGCCAGCAGCTTAAATCAGCGGGGGGAGCTGTTTTTT. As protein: CASSLNQRGELFF.

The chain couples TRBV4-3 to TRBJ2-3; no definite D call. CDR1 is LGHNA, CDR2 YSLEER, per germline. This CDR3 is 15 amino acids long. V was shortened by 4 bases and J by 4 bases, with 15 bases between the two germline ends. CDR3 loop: CASSPYLSPPDTQYF. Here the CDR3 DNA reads TGCGCCAGCAGCCCTTACCTTAGCCCCCCAGATACGCAGTATTTT.

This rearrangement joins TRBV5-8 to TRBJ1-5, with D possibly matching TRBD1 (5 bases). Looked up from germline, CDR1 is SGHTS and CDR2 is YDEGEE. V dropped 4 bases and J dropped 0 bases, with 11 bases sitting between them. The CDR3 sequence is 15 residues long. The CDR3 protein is CASSTYRYSNQPQHF. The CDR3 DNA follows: TGTGCCAGCAGCACATACAGGTATAGCAATCAGCCCCAGCATTTT.

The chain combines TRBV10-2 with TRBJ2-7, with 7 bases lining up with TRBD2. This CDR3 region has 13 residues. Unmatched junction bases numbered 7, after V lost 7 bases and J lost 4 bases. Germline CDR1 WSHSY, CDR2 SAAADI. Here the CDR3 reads CASTASGAYEQYF. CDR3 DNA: TGCGCCAGCACAGCTAGCGGAGCTTACGAGCAGTACTTC.

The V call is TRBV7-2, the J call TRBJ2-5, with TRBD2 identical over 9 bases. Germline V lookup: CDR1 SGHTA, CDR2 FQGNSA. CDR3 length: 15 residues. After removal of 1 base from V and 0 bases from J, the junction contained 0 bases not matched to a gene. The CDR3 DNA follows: TGTGCCAGCAGCTTAGGCGGGGGGGACCAAGAGACCCAGTACTTC. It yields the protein CASSLGGGDQETQYF.

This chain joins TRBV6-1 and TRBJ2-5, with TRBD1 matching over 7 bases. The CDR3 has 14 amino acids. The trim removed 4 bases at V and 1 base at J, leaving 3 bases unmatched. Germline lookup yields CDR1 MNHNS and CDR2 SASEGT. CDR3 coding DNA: TGTGCCAGCAGTGGACAGGGACGCCAAGAGACCCAGTACTTC. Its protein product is CASSGQGRQETQYF.

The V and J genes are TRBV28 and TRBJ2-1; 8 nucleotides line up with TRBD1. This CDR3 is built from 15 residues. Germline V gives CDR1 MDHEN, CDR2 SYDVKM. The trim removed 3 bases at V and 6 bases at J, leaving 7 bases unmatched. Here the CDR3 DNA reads TGTGCCAGCAGTTTTGGTCAGGGGGCCATCAATGAGCAGTTCTTC. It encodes CASSFGQGAINEQFF.

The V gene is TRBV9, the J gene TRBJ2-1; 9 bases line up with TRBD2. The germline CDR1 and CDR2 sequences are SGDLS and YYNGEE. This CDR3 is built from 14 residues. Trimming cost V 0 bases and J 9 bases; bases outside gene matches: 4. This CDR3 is CASSVVGLASEQFF. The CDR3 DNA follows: TGTGCCAGCAGCGTAGTGGGACTAGCCAGTGAGCAGTTCTTC.

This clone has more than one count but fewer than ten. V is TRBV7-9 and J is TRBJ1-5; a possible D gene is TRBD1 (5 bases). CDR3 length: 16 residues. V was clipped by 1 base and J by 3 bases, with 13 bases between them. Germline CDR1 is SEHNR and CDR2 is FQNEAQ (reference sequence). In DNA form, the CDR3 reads TGTGCCAGCAGCTTAGGGACGGCAGGACACAATCAGCCCCAGCATTTT. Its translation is CASSLGTAGHNQPQHF.

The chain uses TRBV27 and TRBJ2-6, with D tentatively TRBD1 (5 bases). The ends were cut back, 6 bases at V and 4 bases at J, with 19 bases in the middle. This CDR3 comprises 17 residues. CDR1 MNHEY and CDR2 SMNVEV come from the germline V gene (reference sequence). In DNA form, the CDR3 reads TGTGCCAGCAGCCGCAAGGACACTTCGCCCGGGGCCAACGTCCTGACTTTC. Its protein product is CASSRKDTSPGANVLTF. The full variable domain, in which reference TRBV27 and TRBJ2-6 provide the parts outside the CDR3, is EAQVTQNPRYLITVTGKKLTVTCSQNMNHEYMSWYRQDPGLGLRQIYYSMNVEVTDKGDVPEGYKVSRKEKRNFPLILESPSPNQTSLYFCASSRKDTSPGANVLTFGAGSRLTVL.

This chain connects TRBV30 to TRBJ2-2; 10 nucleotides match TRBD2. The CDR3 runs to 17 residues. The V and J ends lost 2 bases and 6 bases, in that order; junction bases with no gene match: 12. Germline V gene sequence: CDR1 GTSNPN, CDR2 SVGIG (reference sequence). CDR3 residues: CAWSRMQREGIAGELFF. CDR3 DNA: TGTGCCTGGAGTCGGATGCAGCGGGAGGGTATAGCCGGGGAGCTGTTTTTT.